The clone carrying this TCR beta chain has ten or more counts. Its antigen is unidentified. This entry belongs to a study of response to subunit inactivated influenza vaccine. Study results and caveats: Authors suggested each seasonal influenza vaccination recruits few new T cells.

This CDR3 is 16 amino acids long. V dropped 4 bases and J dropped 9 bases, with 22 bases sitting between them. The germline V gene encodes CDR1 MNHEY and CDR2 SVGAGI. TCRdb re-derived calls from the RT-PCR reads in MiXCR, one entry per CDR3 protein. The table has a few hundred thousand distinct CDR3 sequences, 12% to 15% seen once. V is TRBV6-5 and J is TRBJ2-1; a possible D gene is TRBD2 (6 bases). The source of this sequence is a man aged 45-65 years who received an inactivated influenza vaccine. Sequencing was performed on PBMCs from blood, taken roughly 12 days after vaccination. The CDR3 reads CASSFLGTRRSLEQFF. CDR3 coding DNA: TGTGCCAGCAGTTTCCTTGGGACTCGGAGGTCCCTTGAGCAGTTCTTC.